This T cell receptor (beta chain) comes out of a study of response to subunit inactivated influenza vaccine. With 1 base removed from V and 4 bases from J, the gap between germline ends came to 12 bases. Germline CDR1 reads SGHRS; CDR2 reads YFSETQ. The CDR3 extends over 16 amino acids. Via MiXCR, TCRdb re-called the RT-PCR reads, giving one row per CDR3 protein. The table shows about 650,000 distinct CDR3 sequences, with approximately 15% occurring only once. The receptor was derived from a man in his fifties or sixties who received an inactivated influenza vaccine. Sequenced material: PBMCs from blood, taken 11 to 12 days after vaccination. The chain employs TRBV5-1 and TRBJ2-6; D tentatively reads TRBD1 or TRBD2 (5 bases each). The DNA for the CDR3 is TGCGCCAGCAGCTTGAATCAGGGACCAGGGGCCAACGTCCTGACTTTC. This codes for CASSLNQGPGANVLTF.